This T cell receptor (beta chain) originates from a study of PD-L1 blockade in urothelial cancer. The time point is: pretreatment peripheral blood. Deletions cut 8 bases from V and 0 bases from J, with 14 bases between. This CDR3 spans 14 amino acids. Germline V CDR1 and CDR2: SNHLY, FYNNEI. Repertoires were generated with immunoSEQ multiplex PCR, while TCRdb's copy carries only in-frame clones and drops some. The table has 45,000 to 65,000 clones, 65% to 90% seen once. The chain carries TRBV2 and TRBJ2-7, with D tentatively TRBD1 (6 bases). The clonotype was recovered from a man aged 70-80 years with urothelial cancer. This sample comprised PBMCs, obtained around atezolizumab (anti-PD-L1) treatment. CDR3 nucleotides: TGTGCCAGCTCCGCAGACAGGACCTCCTACGAGCAGTACTTC. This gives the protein CASSADRTSYEQYF.